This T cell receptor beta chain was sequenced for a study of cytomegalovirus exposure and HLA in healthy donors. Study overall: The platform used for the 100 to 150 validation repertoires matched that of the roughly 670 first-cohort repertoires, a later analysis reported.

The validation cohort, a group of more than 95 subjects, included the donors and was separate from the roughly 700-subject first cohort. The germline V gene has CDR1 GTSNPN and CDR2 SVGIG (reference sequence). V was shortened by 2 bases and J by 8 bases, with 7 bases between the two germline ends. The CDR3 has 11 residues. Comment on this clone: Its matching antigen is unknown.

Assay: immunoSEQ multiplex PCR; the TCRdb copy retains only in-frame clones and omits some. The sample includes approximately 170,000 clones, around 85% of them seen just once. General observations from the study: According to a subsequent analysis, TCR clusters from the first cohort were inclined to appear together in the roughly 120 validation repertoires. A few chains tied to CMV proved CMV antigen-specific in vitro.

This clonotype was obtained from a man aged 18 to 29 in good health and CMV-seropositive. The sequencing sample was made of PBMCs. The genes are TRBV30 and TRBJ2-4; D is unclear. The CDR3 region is CAWSSADIQYF. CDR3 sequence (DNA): TGTGCCTGGAGTTCCGCGGACATTCAGTACTTC.